This TCR beta chain was obtained from a study of cytomegalovirus exposure and HLA in healthy donors. J was trimmed by 7 bases and V by 3 bases; bases with no gene match: 12. Per the germline V gene, CDR1 is MNHEY and CDR2 is SVGAGI. This CDR3 has 16 residues. Sequencing used immunoSEQ multiplex PCR; TCRdb keeps in-frame clones, though not all of them. Of about 180,000 clones in the sample, 86% are singletons; the top ten hold less than 3%. The gene calls are TRBV6-5 and TRBJ1-2; 9 bases match TRBD1. Sequenced: PBMCs. The receptor was derived from a man aged 18-30 years in good health and CMV-seropositive. The CDR3, as DNA: TGTGCCAGCAGTTATTATACTGGGACAGGGTACTCTGGCTACACCTTC. It specifies CASSYYTGTGYSGYTF.